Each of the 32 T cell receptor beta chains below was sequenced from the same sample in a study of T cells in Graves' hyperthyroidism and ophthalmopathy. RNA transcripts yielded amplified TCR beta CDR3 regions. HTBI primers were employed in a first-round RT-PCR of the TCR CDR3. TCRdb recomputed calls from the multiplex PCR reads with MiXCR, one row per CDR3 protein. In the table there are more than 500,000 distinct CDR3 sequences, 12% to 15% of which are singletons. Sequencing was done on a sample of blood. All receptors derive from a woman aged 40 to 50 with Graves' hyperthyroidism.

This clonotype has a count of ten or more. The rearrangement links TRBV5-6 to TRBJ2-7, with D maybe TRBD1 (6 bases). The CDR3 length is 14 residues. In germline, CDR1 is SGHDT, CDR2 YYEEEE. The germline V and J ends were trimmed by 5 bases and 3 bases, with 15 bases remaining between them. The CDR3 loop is CASRPLGHDYEQYF. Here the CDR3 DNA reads TGTGCCAGCAGACCGTTGGGACACGACTACGAGCAGTACTTC.

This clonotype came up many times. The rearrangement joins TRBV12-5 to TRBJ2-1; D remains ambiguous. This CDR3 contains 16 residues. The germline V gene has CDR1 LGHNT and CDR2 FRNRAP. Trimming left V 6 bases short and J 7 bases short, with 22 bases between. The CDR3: CASGPTTPQPKNEQFF. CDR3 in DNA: TGTGCTAGTGGACCCACGACCCCGCAGCCGAAGAATGAGCAGTTCTTC.

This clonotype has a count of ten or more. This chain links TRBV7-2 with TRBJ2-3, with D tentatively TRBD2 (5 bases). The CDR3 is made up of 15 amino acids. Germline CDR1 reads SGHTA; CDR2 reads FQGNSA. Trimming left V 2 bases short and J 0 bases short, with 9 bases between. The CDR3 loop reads CASSLYRTSTDTQYF. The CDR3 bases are TGTGCCAGCAGCTTATACCGGACTAGCACAGATACGCAGTATTTT. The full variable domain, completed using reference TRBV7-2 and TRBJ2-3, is GAGVSQSPSNKVTEKGKDVELRCDPISGHTALYWYRQSLGQGLEFLIYFQGNSAPDKSGLPSDRFSAERTGGSVSTLTIQRTQQEDSAVYLCASSLYRTSTDTQYFGPGTRLTVL.

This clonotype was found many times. The CDR3 coding sequence is TGTGCCAGCAGCCCAGGGAAGGGGGATAGGACAGATACGCAGTATTTT. This codes for CASSPGKGDRTDTQYF. The chain has TRBV4-2 and TRBJ2-3, with D possibly being TRBD1 (6 bases). Trimming left V 4 bases short and J 3 bases short, with 17 bases between. Germline V lookup: CDR1 LGHNA, CDR2 YNFKEQ. CDR3 length: 16 residues.

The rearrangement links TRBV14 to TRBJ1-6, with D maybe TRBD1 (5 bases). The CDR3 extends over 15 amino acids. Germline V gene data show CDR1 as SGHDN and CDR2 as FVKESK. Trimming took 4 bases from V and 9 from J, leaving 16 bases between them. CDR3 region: CASSPDRQRSSPLHF. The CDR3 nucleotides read TGTGCCAGCAGCCCAGATCGACAGAGAAGTTCACCCCTCCACTTT.

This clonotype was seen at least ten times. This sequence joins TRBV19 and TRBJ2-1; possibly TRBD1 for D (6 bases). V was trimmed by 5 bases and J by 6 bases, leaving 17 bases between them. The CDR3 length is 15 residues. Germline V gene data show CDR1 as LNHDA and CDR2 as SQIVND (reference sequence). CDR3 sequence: CASSPNRDFGNEQFF. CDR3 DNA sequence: TGTGCCAGTAGTCCCAACAGGGATTTCGGCAATGAGCAGTTCTTC.

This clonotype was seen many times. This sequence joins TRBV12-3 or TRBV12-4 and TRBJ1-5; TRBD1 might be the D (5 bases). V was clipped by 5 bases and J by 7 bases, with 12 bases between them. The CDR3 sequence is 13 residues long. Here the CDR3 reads CASSQGGGQPQHF. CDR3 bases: TGTGCCAGCAGTCAGGGTGGTGGGCAGCCCCAGCATTTT.

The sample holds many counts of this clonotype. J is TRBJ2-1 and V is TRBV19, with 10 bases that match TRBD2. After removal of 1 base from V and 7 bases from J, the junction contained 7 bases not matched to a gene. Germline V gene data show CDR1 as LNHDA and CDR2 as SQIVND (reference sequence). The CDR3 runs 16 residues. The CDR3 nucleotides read TGTGCCAGTAGTATAGGCCTAGCGGGAGAAGGAAATGAGCAGTTCTTC. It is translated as CASSIGLAGEGNEQFF.

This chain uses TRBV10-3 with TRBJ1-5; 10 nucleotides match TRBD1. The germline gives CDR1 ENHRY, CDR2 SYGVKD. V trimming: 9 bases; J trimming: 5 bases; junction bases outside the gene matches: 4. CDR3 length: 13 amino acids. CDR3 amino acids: CAIAGTGDQPQHF. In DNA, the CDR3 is TGTGCCATAGCCGGGACAGGGGATCAGCCCCAGCATTTT.

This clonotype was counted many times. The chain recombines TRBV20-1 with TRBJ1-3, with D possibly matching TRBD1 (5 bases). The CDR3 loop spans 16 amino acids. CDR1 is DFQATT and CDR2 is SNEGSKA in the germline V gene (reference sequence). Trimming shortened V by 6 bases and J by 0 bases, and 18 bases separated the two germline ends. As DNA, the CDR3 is TGCAGTGCCCCTGACGACAGAGCCAACTCTGGAAACACCATATATTTT. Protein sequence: CSAPDDRANSGNTIYF.

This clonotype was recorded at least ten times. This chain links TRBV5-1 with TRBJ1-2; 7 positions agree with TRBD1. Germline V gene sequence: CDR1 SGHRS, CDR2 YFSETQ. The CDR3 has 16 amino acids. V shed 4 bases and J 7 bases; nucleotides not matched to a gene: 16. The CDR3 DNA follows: TGCGCCAGCAGCCCAGGACAGGTCGTTGCGGGAGGTGGCTACACCTTC. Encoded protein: CASSPGQVVAGGGYTF.

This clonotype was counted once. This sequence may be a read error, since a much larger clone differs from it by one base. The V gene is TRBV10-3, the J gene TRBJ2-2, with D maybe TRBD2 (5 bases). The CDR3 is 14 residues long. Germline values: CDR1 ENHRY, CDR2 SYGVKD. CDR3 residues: CAISDGQNTGELLF. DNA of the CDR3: TGTGCCATCAGTGACGGGCAGAACACCGGGGAGCTGTTGTTT.

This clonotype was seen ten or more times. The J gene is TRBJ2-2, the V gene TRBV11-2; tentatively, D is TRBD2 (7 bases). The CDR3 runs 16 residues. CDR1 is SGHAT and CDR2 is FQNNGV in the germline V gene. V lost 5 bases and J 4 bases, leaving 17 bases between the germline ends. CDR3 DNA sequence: TGTGCCAGCAGCGCGAGCCCGGGGGGCGGCACCGGGGAGCTGTTTTTT. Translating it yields CASSASPGGGTGELFF.

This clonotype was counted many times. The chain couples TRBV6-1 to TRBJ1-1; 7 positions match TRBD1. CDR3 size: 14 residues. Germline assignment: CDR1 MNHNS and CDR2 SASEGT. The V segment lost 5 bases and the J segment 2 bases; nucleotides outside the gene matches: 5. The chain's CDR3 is CASSRGDSNTEAFF. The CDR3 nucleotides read TGTGCCAGCAGTCGCGGGGACAGCAACACTGAAGCTTTCTTT.

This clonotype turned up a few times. Here the CDR3 reads CASSAPGLADHYNEQFF. CDR3 bases: TGTGCCAGCAGCGCACCGGGACTAGCGGACCACTACAATGAGCAGTTCTTC. V usage is TRBV5-5 and J usage is TRBJ2-1, with 11 nucleotides matching TRBD2. Germline V gives CDR1 SGHKS, CDR2 YYEKEE (reference sequence). This CDR3 is 17 amino acids long. V was clipped by 4 bases and J by 3 bases; unmatched bases: 9.

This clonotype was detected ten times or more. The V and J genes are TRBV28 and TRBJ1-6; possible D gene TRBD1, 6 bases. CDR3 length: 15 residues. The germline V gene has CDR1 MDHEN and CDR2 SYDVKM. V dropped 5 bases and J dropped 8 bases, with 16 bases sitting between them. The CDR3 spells CASSRGGTSYSPLHF. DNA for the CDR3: TGTGCCAGCAGTCGAGGGGGAACGAGTTATTCACCCCTCCACTTT.

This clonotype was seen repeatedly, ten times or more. Written as DNA, the CDR3 is TGCGCCAGCAGCTTGATGGAGGGCGGATTACACTACGAGCAGTACTTC. This translates into CASSLMEGGLHYEQYF. The rearrangement joins TRBV5-1 to TRBJ2-7, with a possible D match to TRBD2 (6 bases). Trimming cost V 1 base and J 3 bases, with 17 bases left between them. The germline CDR1 and CDR2 sequences are SGHRS and YFSETQ. This CDR3 has 16 amino acids.

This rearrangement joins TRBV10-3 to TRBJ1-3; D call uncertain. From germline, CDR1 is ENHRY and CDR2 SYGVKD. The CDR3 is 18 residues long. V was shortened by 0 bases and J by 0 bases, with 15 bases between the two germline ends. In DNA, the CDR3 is TGTGCCATCAGTGAGTCAAGCTTGGAAAGAAGCTCTGGAAACACCATATATTTT. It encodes CAISESSLERSSGNTIYF.

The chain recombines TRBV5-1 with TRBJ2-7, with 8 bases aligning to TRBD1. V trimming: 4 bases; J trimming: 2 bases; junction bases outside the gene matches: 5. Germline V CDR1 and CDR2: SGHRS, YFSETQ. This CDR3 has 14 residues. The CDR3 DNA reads TGCGCCAGCAGCCGCCAGGGACAGGCCTACGAGCAGTACTTC. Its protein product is CASSRQGQAYEQYF.

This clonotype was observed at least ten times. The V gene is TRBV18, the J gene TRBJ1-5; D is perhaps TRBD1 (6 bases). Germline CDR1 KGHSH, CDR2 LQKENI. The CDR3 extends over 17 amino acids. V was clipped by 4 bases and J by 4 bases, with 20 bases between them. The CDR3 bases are TGTGCCAGCTCACAAACCGCTCCAGGGGAGGGTAATCAGCCCCAGCATTTT. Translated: CASSQTAPGEGNQPQHF.

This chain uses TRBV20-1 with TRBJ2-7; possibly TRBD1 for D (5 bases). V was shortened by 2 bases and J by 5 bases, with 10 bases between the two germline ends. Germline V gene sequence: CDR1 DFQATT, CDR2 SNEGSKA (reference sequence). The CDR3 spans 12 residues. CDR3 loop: CSARLGRDEQYF. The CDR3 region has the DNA TGCAGTGCTAGATTGGGCAGGGACGAGCAGTACTTC.

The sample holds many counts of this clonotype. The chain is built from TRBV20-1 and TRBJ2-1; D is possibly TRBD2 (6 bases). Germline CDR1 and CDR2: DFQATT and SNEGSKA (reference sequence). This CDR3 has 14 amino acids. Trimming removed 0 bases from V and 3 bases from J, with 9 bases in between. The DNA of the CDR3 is TGCAGTGCTAGAGATAGCGGCGACTACAATGAGCAGTTCTTC. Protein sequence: CSARDSGDYNEQFF.

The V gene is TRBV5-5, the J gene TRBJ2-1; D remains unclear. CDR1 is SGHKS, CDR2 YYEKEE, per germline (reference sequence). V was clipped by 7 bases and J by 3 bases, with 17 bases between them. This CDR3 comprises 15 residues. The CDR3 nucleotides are TGTGCCAGCTTCCCCATGGACCTCTACTACAATGAGCAGTTCTTC. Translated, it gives CASFPMDLYYNEQFF.

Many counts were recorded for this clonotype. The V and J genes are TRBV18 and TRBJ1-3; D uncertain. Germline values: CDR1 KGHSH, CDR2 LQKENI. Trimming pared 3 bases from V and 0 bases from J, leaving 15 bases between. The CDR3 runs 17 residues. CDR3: CASSPAAGSSSGNTIYF. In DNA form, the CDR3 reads TGTGCCAGCTCACCGGCGGCAGGTTCGAGCTCTGGAAACACCATATATTTT.

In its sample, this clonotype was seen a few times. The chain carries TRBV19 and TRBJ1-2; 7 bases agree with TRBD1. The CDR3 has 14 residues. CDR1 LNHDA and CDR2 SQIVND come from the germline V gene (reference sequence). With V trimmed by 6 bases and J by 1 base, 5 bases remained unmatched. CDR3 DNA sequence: TGTGCCAGTAGGGGACAGAATAATAACTATGGCTACACCTTC. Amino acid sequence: CASRGQNNNYGYTF.

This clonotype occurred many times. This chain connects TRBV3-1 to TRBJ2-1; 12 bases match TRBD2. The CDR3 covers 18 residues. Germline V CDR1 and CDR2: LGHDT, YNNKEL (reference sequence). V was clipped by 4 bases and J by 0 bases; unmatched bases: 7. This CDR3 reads CASSPLAGGLSSYNEQFF. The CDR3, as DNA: TGTGCCAGCAGCCCGCTAGCGGGAGGGTTGAGCTCCTACAATGAGCAGTTCTTC.

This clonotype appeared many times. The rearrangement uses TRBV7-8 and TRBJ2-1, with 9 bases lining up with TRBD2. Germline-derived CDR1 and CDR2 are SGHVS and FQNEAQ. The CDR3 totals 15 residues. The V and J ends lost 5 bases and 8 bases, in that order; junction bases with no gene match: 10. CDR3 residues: CASSPRSSGVYEQFF. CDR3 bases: TGTGCCAGCAGCCCTAGGTCTAGCGGGGTTTATGAGCAGTTCTTC.

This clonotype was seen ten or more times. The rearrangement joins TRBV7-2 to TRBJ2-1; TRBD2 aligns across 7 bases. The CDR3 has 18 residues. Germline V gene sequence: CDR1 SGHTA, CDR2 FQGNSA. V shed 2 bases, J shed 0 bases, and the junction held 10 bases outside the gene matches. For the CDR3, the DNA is TGTGCCAGCAGCTTACGTCCTAGCGGCCCTGTCTCCTACAATGAGCAGTTCTTC. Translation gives CASSLRPSGPVSYNEQFF. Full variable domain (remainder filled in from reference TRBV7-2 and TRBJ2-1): GAGVSQSPSNKVTEKGKDVELRCDPISGHTALYWYRQSLGQGLEFLIYFQGNSAPDKSGLPSDRFSAERTGGSVSTLTIQRTQQEDSAVYLCASSLRPSGPVSYNEQFFGPGTRLTVL.

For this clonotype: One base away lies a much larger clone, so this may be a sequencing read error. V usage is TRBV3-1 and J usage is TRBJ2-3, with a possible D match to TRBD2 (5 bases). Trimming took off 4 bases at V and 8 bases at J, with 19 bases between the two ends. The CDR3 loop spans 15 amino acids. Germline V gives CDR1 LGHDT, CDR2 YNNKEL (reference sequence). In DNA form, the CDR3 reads TGTGCCAGCAGCCCCACGACTAAAACACAAGCTACGCAGTATTTT. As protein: CASSPTTKTQATQYF.

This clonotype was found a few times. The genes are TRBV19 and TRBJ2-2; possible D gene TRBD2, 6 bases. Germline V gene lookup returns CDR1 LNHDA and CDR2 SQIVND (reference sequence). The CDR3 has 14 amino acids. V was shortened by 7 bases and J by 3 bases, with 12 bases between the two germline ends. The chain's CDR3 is CASTPWGDTGELFF. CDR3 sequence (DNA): TGTGCCAGTACCCCTTGGGGGGACACCGGGGAGCTGTTTTTT.

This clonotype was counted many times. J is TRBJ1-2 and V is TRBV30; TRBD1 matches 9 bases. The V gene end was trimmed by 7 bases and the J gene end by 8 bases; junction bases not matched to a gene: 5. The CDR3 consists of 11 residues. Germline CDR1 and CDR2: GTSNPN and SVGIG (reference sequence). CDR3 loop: CALDRGGGYTF. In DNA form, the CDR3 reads TGTGCCTTGGACAGGGGCGGGGGCTACACCTTC.

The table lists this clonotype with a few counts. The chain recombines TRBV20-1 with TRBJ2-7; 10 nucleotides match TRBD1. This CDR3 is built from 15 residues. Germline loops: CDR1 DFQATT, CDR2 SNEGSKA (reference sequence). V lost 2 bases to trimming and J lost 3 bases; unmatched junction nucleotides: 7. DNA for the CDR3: TGCAGTGCTAGACCTACGACAGGGGGCCTCTACGAGCAGTACTTC. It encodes CSARPTTGGLYEQYF.